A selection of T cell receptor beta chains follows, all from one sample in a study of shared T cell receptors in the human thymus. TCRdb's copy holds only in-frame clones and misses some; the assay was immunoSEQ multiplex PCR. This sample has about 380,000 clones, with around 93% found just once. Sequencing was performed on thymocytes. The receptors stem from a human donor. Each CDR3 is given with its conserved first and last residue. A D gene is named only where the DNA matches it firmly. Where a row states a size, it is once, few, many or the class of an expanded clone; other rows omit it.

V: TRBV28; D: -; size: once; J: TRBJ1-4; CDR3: CASSPVYRILAEKLFF; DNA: TGTGCCAGCAGCCCCGTCTACCGAATTTTAGCTGAAAAACTGTTTTTT
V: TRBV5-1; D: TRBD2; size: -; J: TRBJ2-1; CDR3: CASGDYTNEQFF; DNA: TGCGCCAGCGGGGACTATACAAATGAGCAGTTCTTC
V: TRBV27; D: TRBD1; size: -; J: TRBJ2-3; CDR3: CASSAKTGPSTDTQYF; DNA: TGTGCCAGCAGTGCAAAGACAGGGCCTAGCACAGATACGCAGTATTTT
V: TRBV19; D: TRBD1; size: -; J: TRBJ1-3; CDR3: CASSPPYRGSRNTIYF; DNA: TGTGCCAGTAGTCCACCGTACAGGGGATCTAGAAACACCATATATTTT
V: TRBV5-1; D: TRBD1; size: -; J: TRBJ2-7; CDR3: CASSLWDRGSEQYF; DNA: TGCGCCAGCAGCTTGTGGGACAGGGGTTCCGAGCAGTACTTC
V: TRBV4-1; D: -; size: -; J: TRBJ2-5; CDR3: CASSQDPPGGRETQYF; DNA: TGCGCCAGCAGCCAAGATCCACCGGGGGGCCGAGAGACCCAGTACTTC
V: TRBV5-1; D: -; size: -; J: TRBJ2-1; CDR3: CASSLGIFMRASYNEQFF; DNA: TGCGCCAGCAGCTTGGGGATTTTTATGCGGGCAAGCTACAATGAGCAGTTCTTC
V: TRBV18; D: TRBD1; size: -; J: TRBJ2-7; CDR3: CASSRWTGSNEQYF; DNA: TGTGCCAGCTCTCGATGGACAGGGTCCAACGAGCAGTACTTC
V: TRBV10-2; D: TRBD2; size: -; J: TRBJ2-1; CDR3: CASKAGSYNEQFF; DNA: TGCGCCAGCAAAGCGGGAAGCTACAATGAGCAGTTCTTC
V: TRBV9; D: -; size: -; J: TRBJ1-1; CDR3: CASSRNPPDRMNTEAFF; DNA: TGTGCCAGCAGCCGAAACCCACCGGACAGAATGAACACTGAAGCTTTCTTT
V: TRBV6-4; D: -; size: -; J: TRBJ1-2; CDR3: CASSAGGRGRVGISRSGYTF; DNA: TGTGCCAGCAGTGCCGGGGGCCGCGGCAGGGTGGGGATCTCTCGGAGTGGCTACACCTTC
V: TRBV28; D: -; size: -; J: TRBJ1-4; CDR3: CASSPLERVDEKLFF; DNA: TGTGCCAGCAGTCCCTTGGAGAGGGTAGACGAAAAACTGTTTTTT
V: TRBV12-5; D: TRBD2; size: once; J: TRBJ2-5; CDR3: CASSSSGLDKTQYF; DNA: TGTGCTAGTTCCTCCTCGGGACTAGATAAGACCCAGTACTTC
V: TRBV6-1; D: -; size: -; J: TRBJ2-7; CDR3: CASTDGHNYEQYF; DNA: TGTGCCAGCACCGACGGACACAATTACGAGCAGTACTTC
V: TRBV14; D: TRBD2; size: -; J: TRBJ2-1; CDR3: CASSQDPNKAGGPYNEQFF; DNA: TGTGCCAGCAGCCAAGATCCAAATAAAGCGGGAGGGCCATACAATGAGCAGTTCTTC
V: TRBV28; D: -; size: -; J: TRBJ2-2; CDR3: CASRPQGAGTGELFF; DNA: TGTGCCAGCAGACCTCAGGGCGCGGGCACCGGGGAGCTGTTTTTT
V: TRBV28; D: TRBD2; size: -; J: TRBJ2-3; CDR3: CASSCGRADFPDTQYF; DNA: TGTGCCAGCAGTTGTGGGAGGGCCGATTTCCCAGATACGCAGTATTTT
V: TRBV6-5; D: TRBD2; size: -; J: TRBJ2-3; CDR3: CASSFGLAGGPDTQYF; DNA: TGTGCCAGCAGTTTTGGACTAGCGGGAGGGCCAGATACGCAGTATTTT
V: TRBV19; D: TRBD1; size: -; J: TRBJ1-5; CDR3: CASSTAPYRGMWKPQHF; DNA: TGTGCCAGTAGTACCGCACCCTACAGGGGGATGTGGAAGCCCCAGCATTTT
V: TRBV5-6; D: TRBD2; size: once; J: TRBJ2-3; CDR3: CASSLGTSGNTDTQYF; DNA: TGTGCCAGCAGTTTAGGGACTAGCGGAAACACAGATACGCAGTATTTT
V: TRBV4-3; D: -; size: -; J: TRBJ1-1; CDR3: CASSQRPGGRNTEAFF; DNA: TGCGCCAGCAGCCAAAGGCCGGGAGGGAGGAACACTGAAGCTTTCTTT
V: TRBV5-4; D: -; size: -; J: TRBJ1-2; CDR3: CASSLAGGRGYTF; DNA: TGTGCCAGCAGCTTGGCTGGGGGGAGAGGCTACACCTTC
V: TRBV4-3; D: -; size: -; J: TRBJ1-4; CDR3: CASSQDRRGGTGEKLFF; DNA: TGCGCCAGCAGCCAAGATCGTAGAGGAGGGACGGGTGAAAAACTGTTTTTT
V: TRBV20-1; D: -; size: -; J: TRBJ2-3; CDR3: CSARGTDTQYF; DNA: TGCAGTGCTAGGGGAACAGATACGCAGTATTTT
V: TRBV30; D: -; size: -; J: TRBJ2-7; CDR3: CAWSVNRNRFWYEQYF; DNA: TGTGCCTGGAGTGTAAACAGGAATAGGTTCTGGTACGAGCAGTACTTC
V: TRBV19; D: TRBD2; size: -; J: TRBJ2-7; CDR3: CASSIEGVQREASYEQYF; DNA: TGTGCCAGTAGTATAGAGGGGGTTCAGCGGGAGGCCTCCTACGAGCAGTACTTC
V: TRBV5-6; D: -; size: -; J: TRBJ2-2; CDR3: CASSPPGVGTGELFF; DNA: TGTGCCAGCAGTCCCCCGGGCGTAGGGACCGGGGAGCTGTTTTTT
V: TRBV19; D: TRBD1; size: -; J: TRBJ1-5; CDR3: CASSWDRRNQPQHF; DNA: TGTGCCAGTAGTTGGGACAGGAGGAATCAGCCCCAGCATTTT
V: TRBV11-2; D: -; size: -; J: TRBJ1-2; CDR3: CASRGEQPYGYTF; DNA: TGTGCCAGCAGAGGGGAACAGCCCTATGGCTACACCTTC
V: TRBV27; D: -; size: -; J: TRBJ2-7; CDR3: CASSLTGKVDYEQYF; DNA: TGTGCCAGCAGTTTAACAGGGAAAGTTGACTACGAGCAGTACTTC
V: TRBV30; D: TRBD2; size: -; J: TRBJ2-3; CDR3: CAWNTAGGPGDTQYF; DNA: TGTGCCTGGAATACGGCGGGAGGGCCGGGCGATACGCAGTATTTT
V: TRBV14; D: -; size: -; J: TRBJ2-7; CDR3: CASSQQNRMKGARDAYEQYF; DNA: TGTGCCAGCAGCCAACAGAATCGTATGAAGGGGGCGCGGGATGCCTACGAGCAGTACTTC
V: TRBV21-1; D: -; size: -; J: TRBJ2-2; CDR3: CASRDSQNTGELFF; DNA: TGTGCCAGCAGGGACTCTCAAAACACCGGGGAGCTGTTTTTT
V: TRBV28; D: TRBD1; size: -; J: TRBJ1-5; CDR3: CASSCRDRGVHQPQHF; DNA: TGTGCCAGCAGCTGCCGGGACAGGGGGGTCCATCAGCCCCAGCATTTT
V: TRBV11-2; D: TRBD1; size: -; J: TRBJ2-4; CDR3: CASSVGQDDIQYF; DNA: TGTGCCAGCAGCGTCGGACAGGACGACATTCAGTACTTC
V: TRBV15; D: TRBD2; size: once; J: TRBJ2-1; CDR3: CATSRGERGYNEQFF; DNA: TGTGCCACCAGCAGAGGGGAGCGGGGATACAATGAGCAGTTCTTC
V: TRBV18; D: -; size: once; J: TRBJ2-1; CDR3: CASSPRVSSSYNEQFF; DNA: TGTGCCAGCTCACCAAGAGTAAGTAGCTCCTACAATGAGCAGTTCTTC
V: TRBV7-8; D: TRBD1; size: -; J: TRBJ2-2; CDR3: CASSLGQGDTGELFF; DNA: TGTGCCAGCAGCTTGGGACAGGGGGACACCGGGGAGCTGTTTTTT
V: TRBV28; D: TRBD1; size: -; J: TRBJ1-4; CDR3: CASGQVYEKLFF; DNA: TGTGCCAGCGGACAGGTTTATGAAAAACTGTTTTTT
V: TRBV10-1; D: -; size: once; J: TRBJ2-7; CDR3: CASSEIGDSSYEQYF; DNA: TGCGCCAGCAGTGAGATCGGGGATAGCTCCTACGAGCAGTACTTC
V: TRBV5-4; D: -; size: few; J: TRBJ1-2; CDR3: CASSLEPGRIGANYGYTF; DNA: TGTGCCAGCAGCCTGGAACCGGGGAGAATCGGGGCTAACTATGGCTACACCTTC
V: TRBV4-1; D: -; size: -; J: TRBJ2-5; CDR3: CASSQDELINQETQYF; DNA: TGCGCCAGCAGCCAAGACGAATTGATTAACCAAGAGACCCAGTACTTC